This T cell receptor (beta chain) came from a study of T cells after somatic rescue of genetic block. Clones were sequenced by immunoSEQ multiplex PCR, and TCRdb holds only the in-frame ones, with some missing. The sample contains 67,000 or so clones, about nine tenths of which appear only once. Germline V gives CDR1 SGHTA, CDR2 FQGTGA. This CDR3 region has 17 residues. Trimming took 5 bases from V and 0 from J, leaving 17 bases between them. Sequencing used peripheral blood mononuclear cells (PBMCs). The source is a man younger than 45. The rearrangement joins TRBV7-3 to TRBJ1-3; D is unresolved. CDR3 coding DNA: TGTGCCAGCAGCCAGAGCGGCGCCCCTTCCTCTGGAAACACCATATATTTT. Encoded protein: CASSQSGAPSSGNTIYF.